This record concerns one T cell receptor (beta chain) sequence. The antigen remains undetermined. These data are taken from a study of shared clonotypes between healthy human individuals. Study-wide background: CD4 naive cells filled three plates per donor, CD4 memory three, CD8 naive two and CD8 memory one. General observations from the study: Of the naive CD4 clonotypes, around 5% were shared across a handful of donors. Blood alone was sampled, and tissue repertoires likely differ.

The assay was immunoSEQ multiplex PCR, and TCRdb's table has in-frame clones only and misses some. The sample consists of approximately 980,000 clones, 76% of them appearing once. This CDR3 is 11 amino acids long. Germline-derived CDR1 and CDR2 are MNHEY and SVGAGI. The V segment lost 6 bases and the J segment 6 bases; nucleotides outside the gene matches: 1. Splitting of CD4+ cells produced CD45RA+ naive and CD45RA-negative memory subsets. The sequenced sample was memory CD4+ T cells sorted from blood. Indicated subset: CD45RA-negative fraction. The clonotype was recovered from a man younger than 35 in good health. The chain links TRBV6-5 to TRBJ1-1, with TRBD1 matching over 7 bases. Here the CDR3 reads CASSQGAEAFF. The CDR3 DNA is TGTGCCAGCAGCCAGGGGGCTGAAGCTTTCTTT.